This passage covers 16 T cell receptor beta chains from one sample sequenced in a study of T cell responses to AZD1222 COVID-19 vaccine. Profiling relied on immunoSEQ multiplex PCR, and the TCRdb table lists in-frame clones only, not all of them. The sample has under 200,000 clones; about 92% are singletons. The material sequenced was peripheral blood, taken 28 days after the second dose of the MenACWY control vaccine. The receptors shown here come from an adult who received the MenACWY meningococcal vaccine as a control.

This clone has only one observation. V is TRBV27 and J is TRBJ1-4, with D perhaps TRBD1 (6 bases). V lost 7 bases, J lost 3 bases, and 9 bases lay in between. The germline V gene has CDR1 MNHEY and CDR2 SMNVEV (reference sequence). The CDR3 is 13 amino acids. The CDR3 here is CASKGGANEKLFF. Here the CDR3 DNA reads TGTGCCAGCAAGGGGGGAGCTAATGAAAAACTGTTTTTT.

The CDR3 is CASSLNRWTESNSPLHF. DNA for the CDR3: TGTGCCAGCAGTTTAAACCGTTGGACAGAGTCCAATTCACCCCTCCACTTT. The chain joins TRBV28 to TRBJ1-6; a weak D match, TRBD1 (6 bases). Trimming stripped 2 bases from V and 7 bases from J, with 18 bases between. CDR1 is MDHEN and CDR2 is SYDVKM in the germline V gene. The CDR3 spans 17 residues.

The V gene is TRBV28, the J gene TRBJ1-4; 8 nucleotides agree with TRBD1. Trimming at V came to 6 bases and at J to 3 bases, leaving 6 bases not matched to a gene. The germline V gene has CDR1 MDHEN and CDR2 SYDVKM. The CDR3 runs to 15 residues. CDR3 bases: TGTGCCAGCAGCCCAGGGGGCAGGGCTAATGAAAAACTGTTTTTT. It translates to CASSPGGRANEKLFF.

This chain links TRBV21-1 with TRBJ2-3. TRBV21-1 is flagged as a pseudogene. CDR3 length: 13 amino acids. The CDR3 loop is CASGTGSTDTQYF. Written as DNA, the CDR3 is TGTGCCAGCGGGACGGGAAGCACAGATACGCAGTATTTT.

A word on this clone: The sample contains more than one DNA sequence encoding this CDR3. The gene calls are TRBV9 and TRBJ1-1, with D perhaps matching TRBD1 (6 bases). Germline V gene data show CDR1 as SGDLS and CDR2 as YYNGEE. This CDR3 has 14 amino acids. Between the trimmed V and J ends, which lost 0 bases and 4 bases, there was a span of 10 bases. CDR3 DNA: TGTGCCAGCAGCGTAGCGGGGGGGGCCACTGAAGCTTTCTTT. Translation gives CASSVAGGATEAFF.

The V and J genes are TRBV7-2 and TRBJ1-2; D is possibly TRBD1 (6 bases). From germline, CDR1 is SGHTA and CDR2 FQGNSA. Trimming left V 1 base short and J 3 bases short, with 12 bases between. This CDR3 contains 15 residues. CDR3 loop: CASSLDVGGYYGYTF. DNA for the CDR3: TGTGCCAGCAGCTTAGACGTAGGGGGGTACTATGGCTACACCTTC.

The chain couples TRBV30 to TRBJ1-1; weak D call: TRBD1 (6 bases). Germline V CDR1 and CDR2: GTSNPN, SVGIG (reference sequence). The CDR3 contains 14 residues. Trimming left V 1 base short and J 4 bases short, with 13 bases between. CDR3 residues: CAWSGPPRGTEAFF. The CDR3 DNA reads TGTGCCTGGAGTGGCCCTCCCAGGGGCACTGAAGCTTTCTTT.

This clone has a single count. V gene TRBV19 combines with J gene TRBJ2-3, with D perhaps TRBD2 (5 bases). The germline V gene encodes CDR1 LNHDA and CDR2 SQIVND (reference sequence). Trimming removed 6 bases from V and 0 bases from J, with 10 bases in between. The CDR3 extends over 14 amino acids. The CDR3 here is CASSPGTSTDTQYF. Here the CDR3 DNA reads TGTGCCAGTAGCCCGGGAACTAGCACAGATACGCAGTATTTT. The whole variable domain, filled in from reference TRBV19 and TRBJ2-3, reads DGGITQSPKYLFRKEGQNVTLSCEQNLNHDAMYWYRQDPGQGLRLIYYSQIVNDFQKGDIAEGYSVSREKKESFPLTVTSAQKNPTAFYLCASSPGTSTDTQYFGPGTRLTVL.

The chain employs TRBV5-1 and TRBJ2-1, with 7 bases aligning to TRBD2. The CDR3 loop spans 16 amino acids. J lost 0 bases, V lost 3 bases, and 6 bases had no gene match. Germline CDR1 SGHRS, CDR2 YFSETQ. CDR3: CASSSGRGSSYNEQFF. Written as DNA, the CDR3 is TGCGCCAGCAGCTCGGGGCGCGGGAGCTCCTACAATGAGCAGTTCTTC.

The chain joins TRBV7-2 to TRBJ1-4, with TRBD1 as a possible D gene (6 bases). The germline V gene has CDR1 SGHTA and CDR2 FQGNSA. V lost 1 base, J lost 3 bases, and 9 bases lay in between. This CDR3 comprises 15 residues. CDR3 DNA: TGTGCCAGCAGCTTAGGGGGGGCGGCTAATGAAAAACTGTTTTTT. Translating it yields CASSLGGAANEKLFF.

The chain links TRBV18 to TRBJ2-5; TRBD1 matches 8 bases. CDR1 is KGHSH and CDR2 is LQKENI in the germline V gene. The CDR3 has 15 residues. J gave up 2 bases and V 4 bases, and 6 bases lay outside the gene matches. CDR3 DNA sequence: TGTGCCAGCTCACGCGGGACAGGACAACAAGAGACCCAGTACTTC. Encoded protein: CASSRGTGQQETQYF. Together with reference TRBV18 and TRBJ2-5, the CDR3 gives the full variable domain: NAGVMQNPRHLVRRRGQEARLRCSPMKGHSHVYWYRQLPEEGLKFMVYLQKENIIDESGMPKERFSAEFPKEGPSILRIQQVVRGDSAAYFCASSRGTGQQETQYFGPGTRLLVL.

The chain combines TRBV27 with TRBJ2-1; perhaps D is TRBD1 or TRBD2 (5 bases each). Germline lookup yields CDR1 MNHEY and CDR2 SMNVEV (reference sequence). This CDR3 comprises 14 residues. Trimming took off 3 bases at V and 9 bases at J, with 15 bases between the two ends. The DNA for the CDR3 is TGTGCCAGCAGTTTGAGGGACGCCCGACGTGAGCAGTTCTTC. It codes for CASSLRDARREQFF.

The chain has TRBV7-2 and TRBJ1-2, with TRBD1 identical over 11 bases. V trimming: 5 bases; J trimming: 7 bases; junction bases outside the gene matches: 6. This CDR3 has 14 amino acids. The germline V gene encodes CDR1 SGHTA and CDR2 FQGNSA. CDR3 sequence (DNA): TGTGCCAGCAGCAGTGGACAGGGGGCATCTGGCTACACCTTC. It translates to CASSSGQGASGYTF.

The CDR3 is CASSKRPGQGGRWVAAEETQYF. The CDR3 coding sequence is TGTGCCAGCAGCAAAAGACCGGGACAGGGGGGTCGCTGGGTGGCGGCGGAAGAGACCCAGTACTTC. The rearrangement joins TRBV21-1 to TRBJ2-5; no check of the table's D call, TRBD1, against the DNA was made. TRBV21-1 is reported as a pseudogene. This CDR3 is 22 amino acids long.

The chain uses TRBV28 and TRBJ1-2; TRBD1 matches 8 bases. Germline V CDR1 and CDR2: MDHEN, SYDVKM. The CDR3 consists of 15 residues. V lost 8 bases and J lost 3; bases outside the gene matches: 11. CDR3 nucleotide sequence: TGTGCCAGCTTCAGGGGGCGCTTAATGGACTATGGCTACACCTTC. Protein: CASFRGRLMDYGYTF.

V is TRBV11-3 and J is TRBJ2-4, with D maybe TRBD1 (5 bases). CDR3 length: 15 residues. The V gene's germline CDR1 is SGHNT and CDR2 YENEEA. The V and J ends lost 3 bases and 6 bases respectively, with 15 bases between them. The CDR3 loop reads CASSLGGALSNIQYF. DNA for the CDR3: TGTGCCAGCAGCTTGGGTGGGGCACTCTCAAACATTCAGTACTTC. The full variable domain, rest sourced from reference TRBV11-3 and TRBJ2-4, is EAGVVQSPRYKIIEKKQPVAFWCNPISGHNTLYWYLQNLGQGPELLIRYENEEAVDDSQLPKDRFSAERLKGVDSTLKIQPAELGDSAVYLCASSLGGALSNIQYFGAGTRLSVL.